These 10 T cell receptor beta chains were all obtained from the same sample, sequenced in a study of blood T cells in healthy people across ages. PCR was performed a second time for about 7 to 12 cycles using a sample-barcoded 5' primer and a J-beta primer mix. TCRdb re-derived calls from the 5' RACE reads in MiXCR, one entry per CDR3 protein. The sample includes around 1,800,000 distinct CDR3 sequences, about two fifths of them seen just once. The sample was blood. The receptors here all came from a human donor in good health.

This clonotype was observed a few times. The junction departs from germline at one end; a sequencing error may be responsible. For the CDR3, the DNA is TGTGCCAGCAGCGTAGAATCAGGGCCGGACAATGAGCGGTTCTTC. Protein sequence: CASSVESGPDNERFF. V is TRBV9 and J is TRBJ2-1, with D tentatively TRBD1 (5 bases). The CDR3 loop spans 15 amino acids. The germline V gene encodes CDR1 SGDLS and CDR2 YYNGEE.

This clonotype was observed a few times. This chain connects TRBV27 to TRBJ2-1; tentative D call: TRBD1 (7 bases). With 7 bases removed from V and 3 bases from J, the gap between germline ends came to 19 bases. CDR3 length: 16 amino acids. Germline V gene sequence: CDR1 MNHEY, CDR2 SMNVEV (reference sequence). This CDR3 reads CASTGVDYRGYNEQFF. The CDR3 nucleotides read TGTGCCAGCACTGGGGTGGACTACAGGGGCTACAATGAGCAGTTCTTC.

There are a few counts of this clonotype. The chain combines TRBV20-1 with TRBJ2-1, with 10 positions matching TRBD2. Germline values: CDR1 DFQATT, CDR2 SNEGSKA (reference sequence). The CDR3 has 14 amino acids. V was pared by 5 bases and J by 4 bases, with 5 bases of the junction left unmatched. The CDR3 region is CSAGGLAAYNEQFF. The CDR3 DNA is TGCAGTGCTGGAGGACTAGCGGCTTACAATGAGCAGTTCTTC.

The V gene is TRBV7-2, the J gene TRBJ2-1; possible D gene TRBD2, 5 bases. Trimming removed 6 bases from V and 8 bases from J, with 20 bases in between. Germline values: CDR1 SGHTA, CDR2 FQGNSA. The CDR3 is 15 amino acids. The CDR3 DNA sequence: TGTGCCAGCAGATACGGGAATCTGGATATCGATGAGCAGTTCTTC. This encodes CASRYGNLDIDEQFF.

This clonotype has only a few counts. The chain recombines TRBV5-6 with TRBJ2-5, with D uncertain. Trimming shortened V by 3 bases and J by 2 bases, and 8 bases separated the two germline ends. This CDR3 is 13 amino acids long. Germline loops: CDR1 SGHDT, CDR2 YYEEEE. DNA of the CDR3: TGTGCCAGCAGCTATACGGAGCAAGAGACCCAGTACTTC. Protein product: CASSYTEQETQYF.

V is TRBV6-5 and J is TRBJ2-7, with D uncertain. CDR3 length: 12 amino acids. CDR1 and CDR2 from the germline V gene are MNHEY and SVGAGI. The V end was cut by 5 bases, the J end by 6 bases, with 11 bases between. CDR3 bases: TGTGCCAGCAGTCACGGACGAAGCGAGCAGTACTTC. Its protein product is CASSHGRSEQYF.

V gene TRBV9 combines with J gene TRBJ1-6; D is possibly TRBD1 (5 bases). CDR1 SGDLS and CDR2 YYNGEE come from the germline V gene. Trimming left V 4 bases short and J 8 bases short, with 13 bases between. The CDR3 is 14 amino acids. The CDR3 loop is CASSPRDGDSPLHF. In nucleotides, the CDR3 is TGTGCCAGCAGCCCCCGGGACGGGGATTCACCCCTCCACTTT.

The chain recombines TRBV6-4 with TRBJ1-1; D is undetermined. V lost 4 bases and J lost 0, with 6 bases in between. The V gene's germline CDR1 is MRHNA and CDR2 SNTAGT. The CDR3 covers 13 residues. CDR3 protein: CASSVSLNTEAFF. The CDR3 coding sequence is TGTGCCAGCAGTGTATCCTTGAACACTGAAGCTTTCTTT.

This clonotype was found a few times. The chain couples TRBV7-2 to TRBJ2-1, with D possibly being TRBD1 (6 bases). The V gene lost 1 base and the J gene lost 8 bases, with 12 bases spanning the gap. Germline lookup yields CDR1 SGHTA and CDR2 FQGNSA. The CDR3 covers 14 residues. This chain's CDR3 is CASSLEQGLDEQFF. The CDR3, as DNA: TGTGCCAGCAGCTTAGAACAGGGTTTGGATGAGCAGTTCTTC.

About this clonotype itself: One end of the junction does not line up with germline, which may come from a read error. The rearrangement uses TRBV20-1 and TRBJ2-3, with no clear D. CDR1 and CDR2 from the germline V gene are DFQATT and SNEGSKA (reference sequence). This CDR3 comprises 13 residues. CDR3 coding DNA: TGTAGCACCCCAGGCCCCTACACAGATACGCAGTATTTT. Translated: CSTPGPYTDTQYF.